This T cell receptor beta chain originates from a study of breast tumors, draining lymph nodes, adjacent tissues. One entry per CDR3 protein, called by TCRdb with MiXCR from the multiplex PCR reads. The repertoire holds some 230,000 distinct CDR3 sequences, with less than 40% as singletons. This clonotype appeared many times. The lymph nodes were axillary draining lymph nodes from breast cancer patients. CDR3 size: 16 residues. Per the germline V gene, CDR1 is SGHDT and CDR2 is YYEEEE. V lost 0 bases and J lost 1, with 11 bases in between. The gene calls are TRBV5-6 and TRBJ2-4; possible D gene TRBD1, 5 bases. This receptor was obtained from a female donor with breast cancer. Some clones in this sample may be carry-over from other donors' samples. The sample consisted of axillary lymph node tissue. In DNA, the CDR3 is TGTGCCAGCAGCTTGGCCGCAGGGTTGGCCAAAAACATTCAGTACTTC. Its protein is CASSLAAGLAKNIQYF.